This is a list of T cell receptor beta chains from one sample in a study of shared clonotypes between healthy human individuals. Using immunoSEQ multiplex PCR, the repertoire was profiled, and TCRdb retains in-frame clones only, with some absent. The table records about a million clones, roughly 80% of them present only once. The sample was memory CD4+ T cells sorted from blood. The origin of the receptors is a man aged 18-30 years in good health. CDR3s include the opening cysteine and the closing phenylalanine or tryptophan. Fields, in order: V gene, J gene, D gene, clone size, CDR3 DNA, CDR3 protein. D genes are given only for firm matches. Only part of the rows carry a size: once, few, many, or a class if the clone is expanded.

>TRBV7-2|TRBJ2-1|NA|NA
TGTGCCAGCAGCTTAGCGCTAGAAAGGGTGAATGAGCAGTTCTTC
CASSLALERVNEQFF
>TRBV10-1|TRBJ2-2|TRBD1|NA
TGCGCCAGCAGCGGGGGACAGGGAGTCACCGGGGAGCTGTTTTTT
CASSGGQGVTGELFF
>TRBV6-1|TRBJ1-6|TRBD1|NA
TGTGCCAGCAGTGAAGCAGGGACAGGCAATTCACCCCTCCACTTT
CASSEAGTGNSPLHF
>TRBV2|TRBJ1-3|NA|NA
TGTGCCAGCAGTGAAGCTTCGACAGGCTCTGGAAACACCATATATTTT
CASSEASTGSGNTIYF
>TRBV5-8|TRBJ2-1|TRBD1|few
TGTGCCAGCAGCTTCCGACAGGGGGCTAGCGATGAGCAGTTCTTC
CASSFRQGASDEQFF
>TRBV6-5|TRBJ1-2|NA|NA
TGTGCCAGCAGTTATGTATCGAACTATGGCTACACCTTC
CASSYVSNYGYTF
>TRBV2|TRBJ2-7|NA|NA
TGTGCCAGCAGTGTATCAGGGAGCAGGGGCGAGCAGTACTTC
CASSVSGSRGEQYF
>TRBV5-6|TRBJ2-3|TRBD1|NA
TGTGCCAGCAGCCGTAGTCCCGGACAGGGCCTAGATACGCAGTATTTT
CASSRSPGQGLDTQYF
>TRBV9|TRBJ2-3|TRBD2|NA
TGTGCCAGCAGCGTAGGTGGGAGGGCCTGGGGCACAGATACGCAGTATTTT
CASSVGGRAWGTDTQYF
>TRBV9|TRBJ1-4|NA|NA
TGTGCCAGCAGCCCAAGGGGGAGGGCTAATGAAAAACTGTTTTTT
CASSPRGRANEKLFF
>TRBV27|TRBJ1-2|NA|few
TGTGCCAGCAGTGACAGGACACGGCTGGGAGGCTACACCTTC
CASSDRTRLGGYTF